This T cell receptor beta chain was documented in a study of T cell responses to AZD1222 COVID-19 vaccine. Study-level findings and limits: Vaccine-associated CD4 TCRs spanned spike, dominant at 160-218 and 743-854. Once two AZD1222 doses were given, Spike-specific TCR breadth and depth went up.

Germline lookup yields CDR1 SSHAT and CDR2 FNYEAQ (reference sequence). The CDR3 extends over 18 amino acids. Measured with immunoSEQ multiplex PCR; TCRdb has only the in-frame clones, and not every one. The table records about 140,000 clones, 84% of them present only once. For this clone: Its target is not known. Sequence at one end of the junction differs from germline and may be a read error.

This clonotype was obtained from an adult in good health. V gene TRBV7-7 combines with J gene TRBJ2-2, with TRBD2 matching over 7 bases. This sample comprised peripheral blood, obtained on day 0 of AZD1222 vaccination. The CDR3 region has the DNA TGTGCTAGCAGCTCCTCCCTTGAGGCAAGCGGGGACACCGGGGAGCTGTTTTTT. Translated: CASSSSLEASGDTGELFF.